The text below deals with one T cell receptor (beta chain). The antigen is undetermined. PCR used 60 Vbeta primers and 13 Jbeta primers. Some clones are missing from TCRdb's copy, which holds only in-frame ones; the method was immunoSEQ multiplex PCR. The table shows 75,000 to 95,000 clones, with approximately 88% occurring only once. These data are taken from a study of cytomegalovirus exposure and HLA in healthy donors. Whole-study results and caveats: The listing of approximately 160 TCR beta chains classed them as cytomegalovirus-associated. Analyses of presence/absence relied on an assumption of roughly uniform sequencing depth across donors.

V lost 7 bases to trimming and J lost 1 base; unmatched junction nucleotides: 3. The germline CDR1 and CDR2 sequences are SGHRS and YFSETQ. There are 13 residues in the CDR3. Donors consisted of healthy bone marrow donors. Sequencing was done on a sample of PBMCs. This rearrangement joins TRBV5-1 to TRBJ2-3, with TRBD2 matching over 7 bases. The sequence derives from a man aged 18 to 30 in good health and CMV-seronegative. CDR3 protein: CASQRDRTDTQYF. CDR3 nucleotide sequence: TGCGCCAGCCAGCGGGACCGCACAGATACGCAGTATTTT.